One sample yielded the 24 T cell receptor beta chains listed below, sequenced in a study of regulatory T cells in long-lasting Graves disease. HTBI primers from iRepertoire and Arm-PCR of CDR3 regions yielded the TCR beta libraries. TCRdb ran MiXCR on the multiplex PCR reads and lists one entry per CDR3 protein. The table lists roughly 360,000 distinct CDR3 sequences, 20% to 25% of them singletons. The time point is: persistent/refractory GD, antithyroid drugs over 5 years with positive TRAb. Generation of the TCR library employed RNA extracted from PBMCs. The source was peripheral blood mononuclear cells (PBMCs), collected when the disease was refractory, from a patient treated with antithyroid drugs. Source of these receptors: a middle-aged woman with Graves disease.

This clonotype occurred many times. The chain carries TRBV28 and TRBJ1-5, with a possible D match to TRBD1 (5 bases). V lost 2 bases to trimming and J lost 6 bases, with 14 bases between them. Germline CDR1 and CDR2: MDHEN and SYDVKM. This CDR3 comprises 15 residues. The CDR3 reads CASSLGGADIQPQHF. DNA of the CDR3: TGTGCCAGCAGTTTAGGCGGCGCGGACATTCAGCCCCAGCATTTT.

This clonotype was counted a few times. The chain has TRBV11-1 and TRBJ2-7, with TRBD2 as a possible D gene (6 bases). The V gene's germline CDR1 is SGHAT and CDR2 FQDESV (reference sequence). Trimming took 4 bases from V and 5 from J, leaving 15 bases between them. The CDR3 is 14 residues long. The CDR3 region is CASSSPPGEHEQYF. DNA of the CDR3: TGTGCCAGCAGCTCCCCTCCGGGGGAACACGAGCAGTACTTC.

This clonotype was observed at least ten times. The chain combines TRBV20-1 with TRBJ2-7; D may be TRBD2 (5 bases). This CDR3 has 13 residues. With 2 bases removed from V and 2 bases from J, the gap between germline ends came to 10 bases. CDR1 and CDR2 (germline): DFQATT, SNEGSKA (reference sequence). In DNA form, the CDR3 reads TGCAGTGCTAGAAATGGACTGACCTACGAGCAGTACTTC. Its translation is CSARNGLTYEQYF.

The rearrangement joins TRBV13 to TRBJ2-7; no clear D. V was trimmed by 2 bases and J by 1 base, leaving 21 bases between them. CDR1 and CDR2 (germline): PRHDT, FYEKMQ (reference sequence). The length of the CDR3 is 18 residues. The CDR3 sequence is CASSLFALTSLSSYEQYF. In DNA, the CDR3 is TGTGCCAGCAGCTTATTTGCCCTAACCAGCCTCTCGTCCTACGAGCAGTACTTC. The complete variable domain, with remaining parts taken from reference TRBV13 and TRBJ2-7, reads AAGVIQSPRHLIKEKRETATLKCYPIPRHDTVYWYQQGPGQDPQFLISFYEKMQSDKGSIPDRFSAQQFSDYHSELNMSSLELGDSALYFCASSLFALTSLSSYEQYFGPGTRLTVT.

This clonotype was observed a few times. This sequence joins TRBV6-2 or TRBV6-3 and TRBJ1-1; D gene ambiguous. Trimming pared 0 bases from V and 0 bases from J, leaving 8 bases between. This CDR3 has 15 residues. The V gene's germline CDR1 is MNHEY and CDR2 SVGEGT. CDR3 DNA sequence: TGTGCCAGCAGTTACTCGGAACACATGAACACTGAAGCTTTCTTT. Its protein product is CASSYSEHMNTEAFF.

This clonotype was recorded many times. DNA of the CDR3: TGCAGTGCTAAACCCGGCGGGACCACCTCCTACGAGCAGTACTTC. This gives the protein CSAKPGGTTSYEQYF. This rearrangement joins TRBV20-1 to TRBJ2-7; D might be TRBD2 (6 bases). V gave up 4 bases and J gave up 0 bases, with 16 bases separating them. This CDR3 is built from 15 residues. Germline CDR1 reads DFQATT; CDR2 reads SNEGSKA (reference sequence).

This clonotype was detected only a few times. This chain connects TRBV6-4 to TRBJ1-2; no clear D. Germline CDR1 and CDR2: MRHNA and SNTAGT. V was shortened by 3 bases and J by 7 bases, with 15 bases between the two germline ends. There are 14 residues in the CDR3. The DNA of the CDR3 is TGTGCCAGCAGTGAAAGGGCCCCAGGTCGTGGCTACACCTTC. Translated, it gives CASSERAPGRGYTF.

A single count supports this clonotype. V and J are TRBV7-2 and TRBJ2-1; weak D call: TRBD2 (6 bases). V shed 5 bases and J shed 9 bases, with 23 bases lying between them. From germline, CDR1 is SGHTA and CDR2 FQGNSA. The CDR3 is 16 residues long. This chain's CDR3 is CASSPPPSRRALEQFF. The DNA for the CDR3 is TGTGCCAGCAGCCCACCACCTAGCAGGAGGGCCCTTGAGCAGTTCTTC. The full variable domain, with the rest looked up from reference TRBV7-2 and TRBJ2-1, is GAGVSQSPSNKVTEKGKDVELRCDPISGHTALYWYRQSLGQGLEFLIYFQGNSAPDKSGLPSDRFSAERTGGSVSTLTIQRTQQEDSAVYLCASSPPPSRRALEQFFGPGTRLTVL.

This clonotype has ten or more counts. The chain joins TRBV12-3 or TRBV12-4 to TRBJ2-2; 9 bases match TRBD2. The CDR3 is 16 residues long. The ends lost 7 bases at V and 0 bases at J; junction bases unmatched: 6. The CDR3 region has the DNA TGTGCCAGCACGTTCGAGCGGGAGGCGAACACCGGGGAGCTGTTTTTT. Translated: CASTFEREANTGELFF.

This clonotype occurred many times. This chain connects TRBV6-2 or TRBV6-3 to TRBJ2-7; TRBD1 matches 8 bases. V was pared by 2 bases and J by 1 base, with 10 bases of the junction left unmatched. CDR3 length: 17 amino acids. Germline CDR1 and CDR2: MNHEY and SVGEGT. CDR3 sequence: CASSYLVRQGTSYEQYF. CDR3 DNA: TGTGCCAGCAGTTACCTAGTTCGACAGGGGACATCCTACGAGCAGTACTTC.

This chain connects TRBV19 to TRBJ2-6; 9 bases are shared with TRBD1. J gave up 0 bases and V 5 bases, and 5 bases lay outside the gene matches. Germline V gene lookup returns CDR1 LNHDA and CDR2 SQIVND (reference sequence). This CDR3 has 17 residues. Written as DNA, the CDR3 is TGTGCCAGTAGTGTGGGACAGGGCCGCTCTGGGGCCAACGTCCTGACTTTC. This sequence encodes CASSVGQGRSGANVLTF.

The rearrangement uses TRBV3-1 and TRBJ2-7; D is unclear. V lost 2 bases, J lost 1 base, and 6 bases lay in between. The CDR3 totals 13 residues. From germline, CDR1 is LGHDT and CDR2 YNNKEL (reference sequence). CDR3 sequence reads: CASSQRLSYEQYF. The CDR3 DNA is TGTGCCAGCAGCCAACGGCTGTCCTACGAGCAGTACTTC.

This clonotype was seen repeatedly, ten times or more. The genes are TRBV29-1 and TRBJ2-7, with D tentatively TRBD1 or TRBD2 (5 bases each). V shed 7 bases and J shed 2 bases, with 15 bases lying between them. Germline V gene lookup returns CDR1 SQVTM and CDR2 ANQGSEA. This CDR3 is 13 amino acids long. CDR3 sequence: CSAVRDGTYEQYF. The CDR3 coding sequence is TGCAGCGCAGTAAGGGACGGTACCTACGAGCAGTACTTC.

This clonotype was seen ten or more times. The chain employs TRBV12-3 or TRBV12-4 and TRBJ1-1, with unresolved D. The CDR3 length is 11 residues. V was clipped by 8 bases and J by 7 bases, with 11 bases between them. The CDR3 DNA is TGTGCCAGCCGGGTAAGAAATGAAGCTTTCTTT. The encoded protein is CASRVRNEAFF.

This clonotype has a count of ten or more. The chain recombines TRBV12-3 or TRBV12-4 with TRBJ1-2; weak D call: TRBD1 (6 bases). The CDR3 is 14 residues long. V lost 6 bases and J 3 bases, leaving 14 bases between the germline ends. The CDR3 here is CASSEQGGHYGYTF. In DNA, the CDR3 is TGTGCCAGCAGCGAACAGGGAGGTCACTATGGCTACACCTTC.

This clonotype was counted at least ten times. The chain is built from TRBV5-6 and TRBJ1-2; 8 positions agree with TRBD1. Germline V gives CDR1 SGHDT, CDR2 YYEEEE. CDR3 size: 12 residues. The V segment lost 4 bases and the J segment 9 bases; nucleotides outside the gene matches: 5. The CDR3 nucleotides are TGTGCCAGCAGCGGACAGGGAATGCGCTACACCTTC. It specifies CASSGQGMRYTF. Full variable domain (missing parts from reference TRBV5-6 and TRBJ1-2): DAGVTQSPTHLIKTRGQQVTLRCSPKSGHDTVSWYQQALGQGPQFIFQYYEEEERQRGNFPDRFSGHQFPNYSSELNVNALLLGDSALYLCASSGQGMRYTFGSGTRLTVV.

This CDR3 reads CASSHPVGRGPTNYGYTF. DNA for the CDR3: TGTGCCAGCAGTCACCCTGTGGGCAGGGGGCCTACTAACTATGGCTACACCTTC. This chain connects TRBV6-2 or TRBV6-3 to TRBJ1-2; 8 bases fit TRBD1. Trimming cost V 5 bases and J 0 bases; bases outside gene matches: 14. CDR1 is MNHEY and CDR2 is SVGEGT in the germline V gene. CDR3 length: 18 amino acids.

The rearrangement uses TRBV2 and TRBJ2-1, with 7 bases that match TRBD2. The J segment lost 4 bases and the V segment lost 6 bases, leaving 6 bases of the junction unmatched. In germline, CDR1 is SNHLY, CDR2 FYNNEI. The CDR3 totals 14 residues. CDR3 sequence (DNA): TGTGCCAGCAGGGGGGGGGGGTTATACAATGAGCAGTTCTTC. Amino acids: CASRGGGLYNEQFF.

Concerning this clonotype: Given a much more abundant clone one base away, this may be a read error. The chain joins TRBV10-3 to TRBJ2-7; 8 bases match TRBD1. The CDR3 consists of 18 residues. Germline CDR1 and CDR2: ENHRY and SYGVKD. CDR3 protein: CAISTFIRRDRGSYVQYF. CDR3 nucleotide sequence: TGTGCCATCAGTACTTTCATACGGCGCGACAGGGGTTCCTACGTGCAGTACTTC.

This clonotype was counted ten times or more. This chain joins TRBV2 and TRBJ1-6; D not resolved. The germline V gene has CDR1 SNHLY and CDR2 FYNNEI. V dropped 8 bases and J dropped 5 bases, with 10 bases sitting between them. This CDR3 has 13 amino acids. Here the CDR3 reads CASGPQNNSPLHF. The CDR3 DNA sequence: TGTGCCAGCGGTCCGCAGAATAATTCACCCCTCCACTTT.

This rearrangement joins TRBV7-9 to TRBJ2-6; D is undetermined. This CDR3 contains 16 residues. V gave up 6 bases and J gave up 0 bases, with 12 bases separating them. Germline V gene sequence: CDR1 SEHNR, CDR2 FQNEAQ (reference sequence). CDR3 residues: CASRLDRGSGANVLTF. CDR3 coding DNA: TGTGCCAGCAGGCTGGACCGCGGCTCTGGGGCCAACGTCCTGACTTTC.

Comment on this clonotype: A much larger clonotype is one base distant, so this may be a read error. The genes are TRBV7-9 and TRBJ1-1, with 7 nucleotides matching TRBD1. Germline assignment: CDR1 SEHNR and CDR2 FQNEAQ (reference sequence). This CDR3 comprises 15 residues. In DNA form, the CDR3 reads TGTGCCAGCAGCCCGAAGGGACAGCTTAACACTGAAGCTTTATTT. Its translation is CASSPKGQLNTEALF.

The chain combines TRBV19 with TRBJ2-1; D may be TRBD2 (5 bases). V dropped 3 bases and J dropped 0 bases, with 12 bases sitting between them. The CDR3 covers 16 residues. Germline CDR1 reads LNHDA; CDR2 reads SQIVND (reference sequence). DNA for the CDR3: TGTGCCAGTAGTATCAGGTCTAGCTCCTCCTACAATGAGCAGTTCTTC. Amino acid sequence: CASSIRSSSSYNEQFF.

This clonotype was observed a few times. The gene calls are TRBV7-2 and TRBJ2-2, with 9 bases fitting TRBD2. V dropped 7 bases and J dropped 1; count of bases not matched to a gene: 10. CDR1 and CDR2 from the germline V gene are SGHTA and FQGNSA. This CDR3 contains 17 residues. CDR3 loop: CASIYRGLAMNTGELFF. DNA of the CDR3: TGTGCCAGCATCTACCGAGGACTAGCGATGAACACCGGGGAGCTGTTTTTT.